The sequence of this TCR beta chain was determined in a study of human T cells and chemical hapten exposure. Study as a whole: Patch tests containing 0.01% DPC, applied to the upper back, were read at 6 days. Study observations and caveats: No shift was seen in TCRs above 1 in 1000 frequency with DPC sensitization.

V gave up 3 bases and J gave up 2 bases, with 8 bases separating them. CDR3 length equals 13 residues. The time point denotes: patch test 1, 2 weeks after DPC sensitization. The treatment denotes: therapeutic diphenylcyclopropenone sensitization with weekly scalp DPC. Total RNA came from unfractionated whole blood. As originally analysed: Between about 23,224 and 700,000 TCRs appeared in each sample, and the median stood at roughly 95,000. A single record per CDR3 protein comes from TCRdb applying MiXCR to the RACE reads. What appears here as the V and J calls and clone size reflects TCRdb's work, not the paper's. The sample holds over 65,000 distinct CDR3 sequences, approximately 12% seen once. In its sample, this clonotype was seen a few times. Antigen specificity is unknown.

The starting material was whole blood, obtained in connection with sensitization to the hapten diphenylcyclopropenone (DPC). The clonotype comes from a woman between 45 and 65 years old with alopecia areata. Some clones in this sample may be carry-over from other donors' samples. The V and J genes are TRBV12-3 or TRBV12-4 and TRBJ2-7, with D hard to call. The CDR3 DNA is TGTGCCAGCAGTTTCCAGCTCCCCTACGAGCAGTACTTC. This sequence encodes CASSFQLPYEQYF.